This T cell receptor beta chain was sequenced in a study of blood T cell repertoires in COVID-19. About the study: Acute and convalescent COVID-19 samples came from the United States, Italy and Spain. Nucleic acid was either cDNA or gDNA, and it came from T cells, B-cell-depleted T cells, or PBMCs.

In the authors' methods: Cell counts per sample came from amplifying reference gene primers. Method: immunoSEQ multiplex PCR; TCRdb's copy keeps in-frame clones and lacks some. From that table come the V and J calls and clone size; the DNA was used to work out D and trimming. This table holds around 100,000 clones, nearly 85% found once. The CDR3 covers 13 residues. The V gene lost 4 bases and the J gene lost 6 bases, with 10 bases spanning the gap. Germline V gene data show CDR1 as MNHEY and CDR2 as SMNVEV (reference sequence). Only one count was recorded for this clone. The chain couples TRBV27 to TRBJ1-5, with D possibly being TRBD1 (6 bases). Specimen: peripheral blood. The sequence came from a human donor in a cohort sampled during active or convalescent COVID-19. The CDR3 DNA follows: TGTGCCAGCAGTTCGAGGGGGGGTCAGCCCCAGCATTTT. Translated: CASSSRGGQPQHF.